The rows below give T cell receptor beta chains drawn from one sample of a study of cytomegalovirus exposure and HLA in healthy donors. Assay used: immunoSEQ multiplex PCR; TCRdb lists only in-frame clones, some missing. The sample carries 150,000 to 200,000 clones, 85% recorded once. Material: PBMCs. The source of these receptors is a man in his late teens or twenties in good health and CMV-seropositive. Each CDR3 is given with its conserved first and last residue. The D gene is left open where the match is weak. Clone size, where shown, is once, few, many, or a class for clones that have expanded.

D gene,clone size,V gene,J gene,CDR3 DNA,CDR3 protein
.,few,TRBV6-6,TRBJ2-5,TGTGCCAGTACGACAGTCCAAGAGACCCAGTACTTC,CASTTVQETQYF
.,.,TRBV9,TRBJ1-1,TGTGCCAGTTCGGCCGACGGGAAGTGGGAGAACACTGAAGCTTTCTTT,CASSADGKWENTEAFF
TRBD1,.,TRBV28,TRBJ2-7,TGTGCCAGCAGGATACAGGGGGCCTCCTACGAGCAGTACTTC,CASRIQGASYEQYF
TRBD1,.,TRBV4-2,TRBJ1-4,TGTGCCAGCAGCCACGGGACAGGGAACGAAAAACTGTTTTTT,CASSHGTGNEKLFF
.,.,TRBV4-1,TRBJ2-7,TGCGCCAGCAGCCAAGATCTAAGCTACGAGCAGTACTTC,CASSQDLSYEQYF
TRBD1,once,TRBV11-2,TRBJ1-1,TGTGCCAGCAGCCAGGACAGGGACACTGAAGCTTTCTTT,CASSQDRDTEAFF
.,.,TRBV28,TRBJ1-2,TGTGCCAGCAGGACCCCAGGGGAGGGAAACTATGGCTACACCTTC,CASRTPGEGNYGYTF
.,.,TRBV7-9,TRBJ2-7,TGTGCCAGCAGCTCCACAGTGTACGAGCAGTACTTC,CASSSTVYEQYF
.,.,TRBV27,TRBJ1-4,TGTGCCAGCAGATCAGGGCTGAGGTCTGAAAAACTGTTTTTT,CASRSGLRSEKLFF
TRBD1,.,TRBV28,TRBJ1-2,TGTGCCAGCAGTTTGCACAGGGGCTATGGCTACACCTTC,CASSLHRGYGYTF
.,.,TRBV5-1,TRBJ2-3,TGCGCCAGCAGCTTGGGGGCGCAGTCTAGCACAGATACGCAGTATTTT,CASSLGAQSSTDTQYF
.,.,TRBV7-2,TRBJ2-6,TGTGCCAGCAGCTCCGGGACTGTGGGGGCCAACGTCCTGACTTTC,CASSSGTVGANVLTF
TRBD1,.,TRBV7-9,TRBJ2-5,TGTGCCAGCAGCTTAGGACAGGGGTTCCAAGAGACCCAGTACTTC,CASSLGQGFQETQYF
TRBD2,.,TRBV7-2,TRBJ2-2,TGTGCCAGCGTTCGCGCTAGCGGGGAACAGACCGGGGAGCTGTTTTTT,CASVRASGEQTGELFF
TRBD2,.,TRBV12-5,TRBJ2-7,TGTGCTAGTGGTTTGGCGACTAGCGGGGGGTACGAGCAGTACTTC,CASGLATSGGYEQYF
.,.,TRBV6-1,TRBJ2-6,TGTGCCAGCAGTGTTGCAATACACTCTGGGGCCAACGTCCTGACTTTC,CASSVAIHSGANVLTF
TRBD1,.,TRBV6-1,TRBJ2-1,TGTGCCAGCAGTGTTTACCTCGGGACAGGGGCTAACAATGAGCAGTTCTTC,CASSVYLGTGANNEQFF
.,.,TRBV6-1,TRBJ2-7,TGTGCCAGCAGTGAAGGGGGCGGGGGCCTCTACGAGCAGTACTTC,CASSEGGGGLYEQYF
TRBD2,once,TRBV9,TRBJ2-1,TGTGCCAGCAGTGAGACTAGCGGGGTTTACAATGAGCAGTTCTTC,CASSETSGVYNEQFF
.,.,TRBV28,TRBJ2-7,TGTGCCAGCAGTTTTCCGGGGAAGAATTGGGAGCAGTACTTC,CASSFPGKNWEQYF
.,.,TRBV21-1,TRBJ1-3,TGTGCCAGCAGCAGCCCAGGCCCTGGAAACACCATATATTTT,CASSSPGPGNTIYF
TRBD1,once,TRBV7-3,TRBJ1-2,TGTGCCAGCAGCCTCTTGGCCGGGACAGGGATTTATGGCTACACCTTC,CASSLLAGTGIYGYTF
TRBD1,.,TRBV5-1,TRBJ1-4,TGCGCCAGCAGCTTGGGGGACAGGATCCCTGGAAAACTGTTTTTT,CASSLGDRIPGKLFF
TRBD1,.,TRBV14,TRBJ1-2,TGTGCCAGCAGCCGCCGAGGGACAGCTGCTAACTATGGCTACACCTTC,CASSRRGTAANYGYTF
TRBD2,.,TRBV27,TRBJ2-7,TGTGCCAGCAGTTTGTCGACTAGCGGCAACGAGCAGTACTTC,CASSLSTSGNEQYF
TRBD2,few,TRBV18,TRBJ2-1,TGTGCCAGCTCACCACCCAGGGGCGGGAGGACCTACAATGAGCAGTTCTTC,CASSPPRGGRTYNEQFF
TRBD1,few,TRBV30,TRBJ2-7,TGTGCCTGGAGTTCCCCGGGACAGGGAACTTACGAGCAGTACTTC,CAWSSPGQGTYEQYF
TRBD1,.,TRBV28,TRBJ2-6,TGTGCCAGCAGTTACAGGGGATCTGGGGCCAACGTCCTGACTTTC,CASSYRGSGANVLTF
TRBD2,.,TRBV5-1,TRBJ2-3,TGCGCCAGCAGCTTTGAGCGGGGTAGCACAGATACGCAGTATTTT,CASSFERGSTDTQYF
TRBD2,.,TRBV11-2,TRBJ2-7,TGTGCCAGCAACAGAGGCGGGGGACGCTACGAGCAGTACTTC,CASNRGGGRYEQYF
.,.,TRBV27,TRBJ2-1,TGTGCCAGCAGTTTTGGGGGGAGGTACAATGAGCAGTTCTTC,CASSFGGRYNEQFF
.,.,TRBV27,TRBJ2-7,TGTGCCAGCAAGCCGGACCGGGGCTCCTACGAGCAGTACTTC,CASKPDRGSYEQYF
.,few,TRBV2,TRBJ2-7,TGTGCCAGCAGCCAGGGTGGGTCCGAGCAGTACTTC,CASSQGGSEQYF